Reported below is one T cell receptor (beta chain). The antigen is undetermined. Sequenced by immunoSEQ multiplex PCR; TCRdb stores in-frame clones only, minus some. The sample shows about 33,000 clones, around 80% of them seen only once. This specimen comes from a study of T cells in localized non-small cell lung cancer. Regarding the study as a whole: Clonality peaked in uninvolved adjacent lung rather than tumor.

This sequence was found in a male donor aged 60 or older with stage III squamous cell lung carcinoma. The sequencing here drew on peripheral blood, taken before any cancer treatment.

CDR3 in DNA: TGTGCCATCAGTGAGTCTAGCGGAGGATACACCGGGGAGCTGTTTTTT. Translation: CAISESSGGYTGELFF. The genes are TRBV10-3 and TRBJ2-2, with D possibly matching TRBD2 (6 bases). Germline assignment: CDR1 ENHRY and CDR2 SYGVKD. V was pared by 0 bases and J by 3 bases, with 11 bases between. This CDR3 is 16 amino acids long.